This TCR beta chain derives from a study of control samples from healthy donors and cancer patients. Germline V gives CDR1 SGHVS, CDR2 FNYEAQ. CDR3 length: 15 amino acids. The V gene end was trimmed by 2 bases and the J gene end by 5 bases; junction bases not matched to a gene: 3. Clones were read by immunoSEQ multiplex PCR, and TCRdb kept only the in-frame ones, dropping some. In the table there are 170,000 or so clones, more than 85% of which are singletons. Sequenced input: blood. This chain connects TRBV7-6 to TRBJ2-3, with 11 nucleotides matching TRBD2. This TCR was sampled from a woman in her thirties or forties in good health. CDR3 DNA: TGTGCCAGCAGCTTATCGGGGACTAGCGGAGATACGCAGTATTTT. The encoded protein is CASSLSGTSGDTQYF.